This T cell receptor (beta chain) was recorded in a study of blood T cell repertoires in COVID-19. Turning to the study itself: Samples of COVID-19 (acute and convalescent) were obtained from the United States, Italy and Spain. In each case, the material was cDNA or gDNA derived from T cells, B-cell-depleted T cells, or PBMCs.

Trimming took 6 bases from V and 5 from J, leaving 13 bases between them. CDR1 and CDR2 (germline): LNHDA, SQIVND (reference sequence). CDR3 length equals 13 residues. In the authors' methods: For nucleated cells, counts were estimated from reference gene primer amplification. TCRdb's copy holds only in-frame clones and misses some; the assay was immunoSEQ multiplex PCR. The V and J calls and clone size come from that table; D and trimming were worked out from the DNA. The sample includes tens of thousands of clones, nearly 90% of them seen just once. The sequence was obtained from a man aged 60 to 75 with acute or convalescent COVID-19. Sequencing used peripheral blood. The V call is TRBV19, the J call TRBJ1-1, with a weak D call TRBD1 (6 bases). The CDR3 nucleotides are TGTGCCAGTAGGAACGAAGACAGGACTGAAGCTTTCTTT. Translated: CASRNEDRTEAFF.